Below, 9 T cell receptor beta chains from the same sample are listed, as sequenced in a study of blood T cells in healthy people across ages. With a J-beta primer mix and a sample-barcoded 5' primer, a second PCR ran 7 to 11 cycles. One entry per CDR3 protein, called by TCRdb with MiXCR from the 5' RACE reads. The repertoire holds about 1.4 million distinct CDR3 sequences, roughly 59% seen once, with over 5.5% in the top ten. Material: blood. These receptor sequences come from a young man in good health.

The chain recombines TRBV28 with TRBJ2-1, with a weak D call TRBD1 (6 bases). The CDR3 runs 14 residues. Trimming pared 6 bases from V and 12 bases from J, leaving 21 bases between. In germline, CDR1 is MDHEN, CDR2 SYDVKM. The CDR3 spells CASSPTGPSQGQFF. In nucleotides, the CDR3 is TGTGCCAGCAGCCCTACGGGACCATCACAGGGGCAGTTCTTC.

As to this clonotype: The junction differs from germline at one of its ends, possibly a read error. The V call is TRBV6-1, the J call TRBJ1-5; 9 bases are a match to TRBD1. This CDR3 has 16 residues. In germline, CDR1 is MNHNS, CDR2 SASEGT. The CDR3 loop reads CAGSAGQGIGNQPQHF. The CDR3 DNA is TGTGCCGGCAGTGCAGGACAGGGGATTGGCAATCAGCCCCAGCATTTT.

CDR3: CASSIQTGKETQYF. DNA of the CDR3: TGTGCCAGCAGCATCCAGACTGGTAAAGAGACCCAGTACTTC. This chain uses TRBV7-6 with TRBJ2-5; D is unresolved. Germline loops: CDR1 SGHVS, CDR2 FNYEAQ. The V end was cut by 5 bases, the J end by 3 bases, with 13 bases between. The CDR3 has 14 amino acids.

The chain combines TRBV12-3 or TRBV12-4 with TRBJ2-1, with D maybe TRBD1 (6 bases). V lost 8 bases to trimming and J lost 10 bases, with 18 bases between them. The length of the CDR3 is 13 residues. DNA for the CDR3: TGTGCCAGCCAGGGGCTCCACCTAAGGGAGCAGTTCTTC. Translating gives CASQGLHLREQFF.

The J gene is TRBJ1-5, the V gene TRBV20-1, with 10 bases fitting TRBD1. Losses at the gene ends were 6 bases for V and 6 bases for J; bases not matched to a gene: 5. This CDR3 spans 13 amino acids. Germline V lookup: CDR1 DFQATT, CDR2 SNEGSKA (reference sequence). The CDR3 DNA follows: TGCAGTGCGGGACAGGGGCCGAGTCAGCCCCAGCATTTT. Its protein product is CSAGQGPSQPQHF.

This clonotype was counted between two and nine times. The gene calls are TRBV5-1 and TRBJ1-2; the match to TRBD1 covers 9 bases. The length of the CDR3 is 19 residues. The J segment lost 2 bases and the V segment lost 3 bases, leaving 17 bases of the junction unmatched. Germline loops: CDR1 SGHRS, CDR2 YFSETQ. CDR3 region: CASSWRPSVPGQGNYGYTF. The CDR3 region has the DNA TGCGCCAGCAGCTGGAGACCGTCGGTCCCGGGACAGGGAAACTATGGCTACACCTTC.

The CDR3 spells CSANGPRLENEGPQYF. The CDR3 DNA follows: TGCAGTGCAAATGGACCCCGGCTAGAGAATGAGGGGCCGCAGTACTTC. The chain combines TRBV20-1 with TRBJ2-5; D is possibly TRBD1 or TRBD2 (5 bases each). Germline CDR1 is DFQATT and CDR2 is SNEGSKA (reference sequence). The CDR3 loop spans 16 amino acids. The V gene lost 6 bases and the J gene lost 11 bases, with 31 bases spanning the gap.

This sequence joins TRBV27 and TRBJ1-2; unclear D gene. The CDR3 is 16 amino acids. V was shortened by 5 bases and J by 3 bases, with 19 bases between the two germline ends. CDR1 is MNHEY and CDR2 is SMNVEV in the germline V gene (reference sequence). CDR3 sequence: CASSPLGGLEDYGYTF. The DNA of the CDR3 is TGTGCCAGCAGTCCCCTAGGAGGCCTTGAGGACTATGGCTACACCTTC.

This clonotype has a handful of counts. The V gene is TRBV29-1, the J gene TRBJ2-1, with 8 nucleotides matching TRBD1. The ends lost 7 bases at V and 8 bases at J; junction bases unmatched: 13. Per the germline V gene, CDR1 is SQVTM and CDR2 is ANQGSEA. The CDR3 covers 14 residues. The CDR3 DNA sequence: TGCAGCGCTTGGGACAGGTCCACATCGGATGAGCAGTTCTTC. Translated, it gives CSAWDRSTSDEQFF.